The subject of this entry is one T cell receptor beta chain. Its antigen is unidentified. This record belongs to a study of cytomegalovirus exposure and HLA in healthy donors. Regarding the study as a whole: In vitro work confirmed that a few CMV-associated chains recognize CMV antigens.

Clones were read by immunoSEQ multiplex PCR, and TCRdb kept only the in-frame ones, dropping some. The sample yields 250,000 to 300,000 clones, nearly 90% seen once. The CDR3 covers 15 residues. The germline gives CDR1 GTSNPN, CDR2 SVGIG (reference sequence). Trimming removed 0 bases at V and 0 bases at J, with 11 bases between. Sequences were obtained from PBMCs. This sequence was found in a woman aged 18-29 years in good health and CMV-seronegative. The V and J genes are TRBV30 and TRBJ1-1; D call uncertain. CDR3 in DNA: TGTGCCTGGAGTGTACTAGTACAGATGAACACTGAAGCTTTCTTT. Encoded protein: CAWSVLVQMNTEAFF.